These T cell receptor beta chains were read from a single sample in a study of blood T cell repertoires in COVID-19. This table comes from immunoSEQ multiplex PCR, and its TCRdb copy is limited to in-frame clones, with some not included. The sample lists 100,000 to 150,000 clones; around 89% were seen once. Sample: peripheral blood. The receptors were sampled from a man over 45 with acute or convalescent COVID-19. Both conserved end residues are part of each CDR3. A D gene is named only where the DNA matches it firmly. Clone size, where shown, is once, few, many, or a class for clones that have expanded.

CDR3 protein: CASSLGQGPRDYGYTF
CDR3 DNA: TGCGCCAGCAGCTTGGGACAGGGCCCTCGCGACTATGGCTACACCTTC
clone size: .
D gene: TRBD1
J gene: TRBJ1-2
V gene: TRBV5-1

CDR3 protein: CASSYRGGGPEAFF
CDR3 DNA: TGTGCCAGCAGCTACAGAGGCGGGGGACCTGAAGCTTTCTTT
clone size: few
D gene: .
J gene: TRBJ1-1
V gene: TRBV5-4

CDR3 protein: CASSYRSPQTTEKLFF
CDR3 DNA: TGTGCCAGCAGTTACAGAAGCCCTCAGACTACTGAAAAACTGTTTTTT
clone size: .
D gene: .
J gene: TRBJ1-4
V gene: TRBV6-2/TRBV6-3

CDR3 protein: CASMVGGSYEQYF
CDR3 DNA: TGTGCCAGCATGGTTGGGGGGTCCTACGAGCAGTACTTC
clone size: .
D gene: .
J gene: TRBJ2-7
V gene: TRBV5-6

CDR3 protein: CASSRSRLRDRYGYTF
CDR3 DNA: TGTGCCAGCAGCCGATCAAGATTGCGGGATCGGTATGGCTACACCTTC
clone size: .
D gene: .
J gene: TRBJ1-2
V gene: TRBV3-1/TRBV3-2

CDR3 protein: CASSYSGNYYNEQFF
CDR3 DNA: TGTGCCAGTTCCTATAGCGGGAACTACTACAATGAGCAGTTCTTC
clone size: .
D gene: TRBD2
J gene: TRBJ2-1
V gene: TRBV19

CDR3 protein: CASSLFGGTEAFF
CDR3 DNA: TGCGCCAGCAGCTTGTTCGGTGGCACTGAAGCTTTCTTT
clone size: .
D gene: .
J gene: TRBJ1-1
V gene: TRBV5-1

CDR3 protein: CASSLYLAGPSTDTQYF
CDR3 DNA: TGTGCCAGCAGCCTTTACTTAGCGGGGCCTAGCACAGATACGCAGTATTTT
clone size: .
D gene: TRBD2
J gene: TRBJ2-3
V gene: TRBV7-2

CDR3 protein: CASSDSGTAYF
CDR3 DNA: TGTGCCAGCAGTGATTCCGGGACAGCATACTTC
clone size: .
D gene: TRBD1
J gene: TRBJ2-7
V gene: TRBV2

CDR3 protein: CASSRDRGRSPGELFF
CDR3 DNA: TGTGCCAGCAGTCGGGACAGGGGGCGAAGTCCCGGGGAGCTGTTTTTT
clone size: once
D gene: TRBD1
J gene: TRBJ2-2
V gene: TRBV28

CDR3 protein: CASSPAGKAEAFF
CDR3 DNA: TGTGCCAGCAGCCCCGCAGGGAAGGCTGAAGCTTTCTTT
clone size: .
D gene: .
J gene: TRBJ1-1
V gene: TRBV5-6

CDR3 protein: CASSLAGTSYNEQFF
CDR3 DNA: TGTGCCAGCAGCTTGGCGGGGACTTCCTACAATGAACAGTTCTTC
clone size: once
D gene: .
J gene: TRBJ2-1
V gene: TRBV5-5

CDR3 protein: CASPASVGGEAFF
CDR3 DNA: TGTGCCAGCCCCGCGTCGGTCGGGGGGGAAGCTTTCTTT
clone size: .
D gene: .
J gene: TRBJ1-1
V gene: TRBV28

CDR3 protein: CASSLVVGGWASEKLFF
CDR3 DNA: TGTGCCAGCAGCTTAGTTGTCGGGGGTTGGGCGAGTGAAAAACTGTTTTTT
clone size: .
D gene: .
J gene: TRBJ1-4
V gene: TRBV11-2

CDR3 protein: CSASRSGRNEQFF
CDR3 DNA: TGCAGTGCTAGTCGTAGCGGGAGGAATGAGCAGTTCTTC
clone size: .
D gene: TRBD2
J gene: TRBJ2-1
V gene: TRBV20-1

CDR3 protein: CSVEGRAQGWSEAFF
CDR3 DNA: TGCAGCGTTGAAGGAAGGGCACAGGGGTGGTCCGAAGCTTTCTTT
clone size: .
D gene: TRBD1
J gene: TRBJ1-1
V gene: TRBV29-1

CDR3 protein: CASSLFGQPWATNEKLFF
CDR3 DNA: TGTGCCAGCAGCTTATTCGGACAACCGTGGGCAACTAATGAAAAACTGTTTTTT
clone size: .
D gene: .
J gene: TRBJ1-4
V gene: TRBV27